This TCR beta chain was documented in a study of T-cell reconstitution after alpha-beta-depleted transplantation in children. Unique molecular identifiers tagged the TCRbeta library. A single record per CDR3 protein comes from TCRdb applying MiXCR to the PCR reads. The data show over 100,000 distinct CDR3 sequences, 10% seen once. General observations from the study: Some patients owed their high day-60 TCRbeta diversity to surviving recipient T cells and thymic progenitors. T-cell counts and diversity at one year post-transplant came mainly from newly produced T cells. Reported findings indicate that, about two months after transplant, alpha-beta T cells came from several hundred expanded clones, which were derived from non-depleted graft cells.

The CDR3 is made up of 11 amino acids. V shed 2 bases and J shed 6 bases, with 5 bases lying between them. The germline V gene has CDR1 SQVTM and CDR2 ANQGSEA. Concerning this clonotype: The target antigen is unknown.

The receptor's source is a boy aged 2 to 10 with acute lymphoblastic leukemia, due to receive a stem cell transplant. The sequences come from PBMCs, collected before TCRalphabeta/CD19-depleted stem cell transplant. V gene TRBV29-1 combines with J gene TRBJ2-1; D remains ambiguous. The CDR3: CSVEKLNEQFF. CDR3 bases: TGCAGCGTTGAAAAGCTCAATGAGCAGTTCTTC.